Each of the 7 T cell receptor beta chains below was sequenced from the same sample in a study of blood T cell repertoires in COVID-19. Sequenced by immunoSEQ multiplex PCR; TCRdb stores in-frame clones only, minus some. This table has roughly 300,000 clones, approximately 87% appearing once. Sequenced input: PBMCs or T cells enriched from blood (not recorded which). These receptors all stem from a woman in her 30s who had recovered from COVID-19.

The V and J genes are TRBV3-1 (or the pseudogene TRBV3-2) and TRBJ1-2; possibly TRBD1 for D (6 bases). Between the trimmed V and J ends, which lost 1 base and 5 bases, there was a span of 17 bases. This CDR3 contains 16 residues. Germline CDR1 LGHDT, CDR2 YNNKEL (reference sequence). CDR3 amino acids: CASSQGGGAGFYGYTF. CDR3 nucleotide sequence: TGTGCCAGCAGCCAAGGAGGGGGGGCAGGCTTTTATGGCTACACCTTC.

This chain connects TRBV6-5 to TRBJ2-1, with D tentatively TRBD2 (5 bases). The CDR3 is 13 amino acids. V was cut by 11 bases and J by 0 bases, with 11 bases left in between. Germline loops: CDR1 MNHEY, CDR2 SVGAGI. CDR3 in DNA: TGTGCCGGGAGAAGGGACTCCTACAATGAGCAGTTCTTC. Translated: CAGRRDSYNEQFF.

This sequence joins TRBV6-5 and TRBJ1-4, with 8 bases aligning to TRBD1. The V gene end was trimmed by 4 bases and the J gene end by 8 bases; junction bases not matched to a gene: 6. This CDR3 region has 14 residues. Germline V lookup: CDR1 MNHEY, CDR2 SVGAGI. CDR3 DNA sequence: TGTGCCAGCAGTTTGCAGGGGGCCGGCGAAAAACTGTTTTTT. Protein product: CASSLQGAGEKLFF.

The genes are TRBV5-1 and TRBJ1-1, with TRBD1 matching over 7 bases. The germline gives CDR1 SGHRS, CDR2 YFSETQ. This CDR3 spans 15 amino acids. J was trimmed by 4 bases and V by 4 bases; bases with no gene match: 10. CDR3 DNA: TGCGCCAGCAGCGGATCTACGGACAGGTTCACTGAAGCTTTCTTT. It is translated as CASSGSTDRFTEAFF.

V usage is TRBV3-1 (or the pseudogene TRBV3-2) and J usage is TRBJ1-4, with a weak D call TRBD1 (6 bases). V was clipped by 4 bases and J by 10 bases, with 13 bases between them. CDR1 and CDR2 (germline): LGHDT, YNNKEL (reference sequence). The CDR3 has 13 residues. The CDR3 spells CASSRQGPRKLFF. In DNA form, the CDR3 reads TGTGCCAGCAGCCGTCAGGGGCCCCGAAAACTGTTTTTT.

V is TRBV7-9 and J is TRBJ2-5; 9 nucleotides align to TRBD1. With 2 bases clipped from V and 7 bases from J, the junction kept 5 bases outside the gene matches. CDR1 and CDR2 (germline): SEHNR, FQNEAQ (reference sequence). CDR3 length equals 14 residues. As DNA, the CDR3 is TGTGCCAGCAGCTTAACGACAGGGGGAGGGACCCAGTACTTC. Amino acid sequence: CASSLTTGGGTQYF.

The chain combines TRBV28 with TRBJ1-6, with 12 bases matching TRBD1. Trimming at V came to 5 bases and at J to 13 bases, leaving 12 bases not matched to a gene. This CDR3 has 16 amino acids. Germline CDR1 is MDHEN and CDR2 is SYDVKM. The CDR3 is CASSGRDRGRTAPLHF. DNA of the CDR3: TGTGCCAGCAGTGGGCGGGACAGGGGGCGTACCGCCCCCCTCCACTTT.